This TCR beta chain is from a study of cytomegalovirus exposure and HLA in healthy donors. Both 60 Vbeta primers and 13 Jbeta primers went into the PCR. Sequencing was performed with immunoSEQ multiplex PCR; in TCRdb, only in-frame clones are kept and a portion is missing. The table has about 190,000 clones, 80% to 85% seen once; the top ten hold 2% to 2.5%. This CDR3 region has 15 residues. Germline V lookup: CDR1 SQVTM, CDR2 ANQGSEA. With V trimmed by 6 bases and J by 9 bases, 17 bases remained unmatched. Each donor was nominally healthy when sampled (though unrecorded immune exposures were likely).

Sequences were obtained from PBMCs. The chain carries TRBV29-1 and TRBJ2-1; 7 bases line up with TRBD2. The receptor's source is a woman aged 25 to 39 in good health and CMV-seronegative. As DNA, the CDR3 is TGCAGCGTCGATAAGGTGGGGGGGTCGAGGATTGAGCAGTTCTTC. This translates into CSVDKVGGSRIEQFF.